This T cell receptor (beta chain) was captured in a study of human T cells and chemical hapten exposure. Study-level background: Skin on the upper inner arm, approximately 2 cm by approximately 2 cm in size, was sensitized with 2% DPC.

This clonotype came up a few times. The time point was: patch test 2, 6 weeks after DPC sensitization. Stated treatment: therapeutic diphenylcyclopropenone sensitization with weekly scalp DPC. Sample donors consisted of patients with alopecia, aged 18 to 70 years, who were suitable for DPC. TCRdb itself ran the RACE reads through MiXCR, one entry per CDR3 protein. There are tens of thousands of distinct CDR3 sequences in the sample; 9.5% to 12% occur only once, and around 2.2% lies in the top ten. The specimen was whole blood, collected in connection with sensitization to the hapten diphenylcyclopropenone (DPC). The sequence was collected from a man aged 40-50 years with alopecia areata. Some clones in this sample may be carry-over from other donors' samples.

The CDR3 here is CSARVGGLTDTQYF. The CDR3 DNA reads TGCAGTGCTAGAGTGGGGGGCCTAACAGATACGCAGTATTTT. The chain is built from TRBV20-1 and TRBJ2-3, with D perhaps given as TRBD1 or TRBD2 (6 bases each). Germline-derived CDR1 and CDR2 are DFQATT and SNEGSKA (reference sequence). This CDR3 comprises 14 residues. V was trimmed by 1 base and J by 3 bases, leaving 11 bases between them.